This record concerns one TCR beta chain sequence. Antigen unknown. The data originate from a study of T-cell memory formation after mild COVID-19. Study in general: Largely, the TCR clusters proved donor specific. General study results and limits: Second-wave clones peaking on day 37 lacked confirmed SARS-CoV-2 specificity. Contracting CD8+ clones were enriched in EMRA, CD4+ mainly in CM and EM.

Amplification by 5'RACE using constant-segment primers produced TCR alpha and TCR beta cDNA libraries that carried sample barcodes and UMIs. TCRdb fed the 5' RACE reads into MiXCR, producing one record per CDR3 protein. The table has 30,000 to 50,000 distinct CDR3 sequences, about 6.1% seen once. The CDR3 runs 14 residues. Trimming left V 7 bases short and J 7 bases short, with 17 bases between. Germline CDR1 reads LNHDA; CDR2 reads SQIVND (reference sequence). The sequence derives from an adult who had mild COVID-19 (a few samples of this study predate the infection). Cell type and time point are not known. This sequence joins TRBV19 and TRBJ1-5; D is perhaps TRBD1 (5 bases). The sample comprised PBMCs or a T cell subset sorted from them (not recorded which). CDR3 region: CASILRGTGQPQHF. CDR3 DNA sequence: TGTGCCAGTATCCTCAGAGGGACGGGGCAGCCCCAGCATTTT.